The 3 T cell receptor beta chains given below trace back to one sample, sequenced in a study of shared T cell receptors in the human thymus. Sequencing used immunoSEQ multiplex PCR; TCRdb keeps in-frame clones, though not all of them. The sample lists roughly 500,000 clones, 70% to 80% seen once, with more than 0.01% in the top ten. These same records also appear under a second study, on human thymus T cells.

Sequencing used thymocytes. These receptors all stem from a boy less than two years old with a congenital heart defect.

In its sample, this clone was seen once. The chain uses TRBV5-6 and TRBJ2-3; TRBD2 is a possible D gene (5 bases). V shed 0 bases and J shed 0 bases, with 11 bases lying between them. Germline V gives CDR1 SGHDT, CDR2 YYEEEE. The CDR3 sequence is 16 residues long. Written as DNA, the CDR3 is TGTGCCAGCAGCTTGGCGCCGGGGTCTAGCACAGATACGCAGTATTTT. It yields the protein CASSLAPGSSTDTQYF.

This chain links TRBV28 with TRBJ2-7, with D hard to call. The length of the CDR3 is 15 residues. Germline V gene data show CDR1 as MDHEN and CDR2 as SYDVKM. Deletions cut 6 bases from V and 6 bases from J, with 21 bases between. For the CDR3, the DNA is TGTGCCAGCAGCCCCTTTAAGCGATTGACTGCCGAGCAGTACTTC. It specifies CASSPFKRLTAEQYF.

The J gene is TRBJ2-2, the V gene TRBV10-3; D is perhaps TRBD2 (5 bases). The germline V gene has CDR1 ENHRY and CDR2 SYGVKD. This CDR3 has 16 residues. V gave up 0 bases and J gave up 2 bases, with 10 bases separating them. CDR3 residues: CAISESGGPNTGELFF. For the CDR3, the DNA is TGTGCCATCAGTGAGTCTGGCGGGCCTAACACCGGGGAGCTGTTTTTT.